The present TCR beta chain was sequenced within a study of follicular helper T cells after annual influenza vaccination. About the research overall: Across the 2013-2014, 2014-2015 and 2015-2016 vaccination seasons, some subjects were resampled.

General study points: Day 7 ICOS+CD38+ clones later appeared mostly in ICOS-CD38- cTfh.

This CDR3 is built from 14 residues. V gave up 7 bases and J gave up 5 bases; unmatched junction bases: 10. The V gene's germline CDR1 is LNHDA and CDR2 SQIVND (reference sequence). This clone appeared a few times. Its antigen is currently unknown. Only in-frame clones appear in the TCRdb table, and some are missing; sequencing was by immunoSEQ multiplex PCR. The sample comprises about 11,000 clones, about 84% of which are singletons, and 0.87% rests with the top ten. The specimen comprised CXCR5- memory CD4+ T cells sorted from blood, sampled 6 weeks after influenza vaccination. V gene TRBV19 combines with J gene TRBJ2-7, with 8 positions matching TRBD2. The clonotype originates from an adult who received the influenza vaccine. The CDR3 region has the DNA TGTGCCAGTATGGGCGGCGGGAGGTCTGACGAGCAGTACTTC. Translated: CASMGGGRSDEQYF.